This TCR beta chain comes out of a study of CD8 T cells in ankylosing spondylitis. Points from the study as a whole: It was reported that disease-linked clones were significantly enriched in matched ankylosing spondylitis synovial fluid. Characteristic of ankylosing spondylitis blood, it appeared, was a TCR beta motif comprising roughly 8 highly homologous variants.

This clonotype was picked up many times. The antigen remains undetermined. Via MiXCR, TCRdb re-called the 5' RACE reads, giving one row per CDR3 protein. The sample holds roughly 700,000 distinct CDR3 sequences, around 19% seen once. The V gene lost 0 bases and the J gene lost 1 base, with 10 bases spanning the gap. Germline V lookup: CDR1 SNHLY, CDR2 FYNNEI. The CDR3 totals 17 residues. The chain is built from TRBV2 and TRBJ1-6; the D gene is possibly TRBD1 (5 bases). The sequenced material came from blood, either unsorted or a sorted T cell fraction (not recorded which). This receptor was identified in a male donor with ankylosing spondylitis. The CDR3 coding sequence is TGTGCCAGCAGTGAAGCGGGGCAGGGTTCCTATAATTCACCCCTCCACTTT. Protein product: CASSEAGQGSYNSPLHF. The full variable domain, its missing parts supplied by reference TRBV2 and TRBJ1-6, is EPEVTQTPSHQVTQMGQEVILRCVPISNHLYFYWYRQILGQKVEFLVSFYNNEISEKSEIFDDQFSVERPDGSNFTLKIRSTKLEDSAMYFCASSEAGQGSYNSPLHFGNGTRLTVT.